The rows below give T cell receptor beta chains drawn from one sample of a study of cytomegalovirus exposure and HLA in healthy donors. The protocol was immunoSEQ multiplex PCR, while the TCRdb copy is restricted to in-frame clones and leaves out a portion. The sample has approximately 130,000 clones; approximately 78% are singletons. Material: PBMCs. The receptors derive from a woman in her forties in good health and CMV-seropositive. The CDR3 runs from the conserved cysteine through the conserved F or W. The D gene is left open where the match is weak. Size is stated for part of the rows, as once, few or many counts, or as a class when the clone is expanded.

v_call: TRBV11-2
clone_size: NA
d_call: NA
j_call: TRBJ2-7
cdr3_aa: CASSLAGETSYEQYF
cdr3_nt: TGTGCCAGCAGCTTAGCGGGAGAAACCTCCTACGAGCAGTACTTC

v_call: TRBV5-1
clone_size: NA
d_call: TRBD2
j_call: TRBJ2-7
cdr3_aa: CASSLGLAGISYEQYF
cdr3_nt: TGCGCCAGCAGCTTGGGACTAGCGGGGATCTCCTACGAGCAGTACTTC

v_call: TRBV27
clone_size: NA
d_call: TRBD1
j_call: TRBJ1-3
cdr3_aa: CASSPRKGAFINTIYF
cdr3_nt: TGTGCCAGCTCCCCTCGGAAGGGGGCTTTTATCAACACCATATATTTT

v_call: TRBV10-3
clone_size: few
d_call: TRBD1
j_call: TRBJ2-5
cdr3_aa: CAISKTGGMQETQYF
cdr3_nt: TGTGCCATCAGTAAGACAGGGGGCATGCAAGAGACCCAGTACTTC

v_call: TRBV7-9
clone_size: NA
d_call: TRBD1
j_call: TRBJ2-7
cdr3_aa: CASSRGTGGSYEQYF
cdr3_nt: TGTGCCAGCAGTCGAGGGACAGGCGGCTCCTACGAGCAGTACTTC

v_call: TRBV5-6
clone_size: NA
d_call: TRBD2
j_call: TRBJ2-3
cdr3_aa: CASSLAGGLFTDTQYF
cdr3_nt: TGTGCCAGCAGCTTGGCGGGAGGGCTCTTCACAGATACGCAGTATTTT

v_call: TRBV9
clone_size: NA
d_call: TRBD1
j_call: TRBJ2-2
cdr3_aa: CASSPTGGNTGELFF
cdr3_nt: TGTGCCAGCAGCCCGACAGGGGGGAACACCGGGGAGCTGTTTTTT

v_call: TRBV7-8
clone_size: NA
d_call: TRBD1
j_call: TRBJ1-1
cdr3_aa: CASSLEGAGVNTEAFF
cdr3_nt: TGTGCCAGCAGCTTAGAGGGGGCAGGGGTAAACACTGAAGCTTTCTTT

v_call: TRBV28
clone_size: NA
d_call: TRBD1
j_call: TRBJ1-2
cdr3_aa: CASSLLQGAGYYGYTF
cdr3_nt: TGTGCCAGCAGTTTGCTACAGGGGGCGGGCTACTATGGCTACACCTTC

v_call: TRBV10-3
clone_size: once
d_call: TRBD2
j_call: TRBJ2-5
cdr3_aa: CAISESGVAGAQETQYF
cdr3_nt: TGTGCCATCAGTGAGTCTGGGGTAGCGGGAGCACAAGAGACCCAGTACTTC

v_call: TRBV28
clone_size: NA
d_call: TRBD2
j_call: TRBJ2-1
cdr3_aa: CASFTLAGRGNEQFF
cdr3_nt: TGTGCCAGCTTTACACTAGCGGGAAGGGGTAATGAGCAGTTCTTC

v_call: TRBV28
clone_size: NA
d_call: TRBD1
j_call: TRBJ1-3
cdr3_aa: CASSLTTGTGNTIYF
cdr3_nt: TGTGCCAGCAGTCTAACGACAGGGACTGGAAACACCATATATTTT

v_call: TRBV19
clone_size: NA
d_call: NA
j_call: TRBJ2-5
cdr3_aa: CASSIGVQVGTQYF
cdr3_nt: TGTGCCAGTAGTATTGGTGTCCAGGTGGGGACCCAGTACTTC

v_call: TRBV19
clone_size: NA
d_call: TRBD1
j_call: TRBJ1-1
cdr3_aa: CASRRGQVGLNTEAFF
cdr3_nt: TGTGCCAGTAGAAGGGGGCAGGTGGGCCTGAACACTGAAGCTTTCTTT

v_call: TRBV28
clone_size: NA
d_call: NA
j_call: TRBJ1-5
cdr3_aa: CASRTGTTYQPQHF
cdr3_nt: TGTGCCAGCAGGACCGGGACAACCTATCAGCCCCAGCATTTT

v_call: TRBV28
clone_size: NA
d_call: TRBD2
j_call: TRBJ2-7
cdr3_aa: CASRRLADPYEQYF
cdr3_nt: TGTGCCAGCAGACGACTAGCGGACCCCTACGAGCAGTACTTC

v_call: TRBV6-5
clone_size: NA
d_call: NA
j_call: TRBJ1-3
cdr3_aa: CASRTGQFSGNTIYF
cdr3_nt: TGTGCCAGCAGAACCGGACAGTTCTCTGGAAACACCATATATTTT

v_call: TRBV27
clone_size: NA
d_call: NA
j_call: TRBJ2-5
cdr3_aa: CAIQDTPYQETQYF
cdr3_nt: TGTGCCATACAGGATACACCGTACCAAGAGACCCAGTACTTC

v_call: TRBV18
clone_size: NA
d_call: TRBD1
j_call: TRBJ1-4
cdr3_aa: CASTDRGQANEKLFF
cdr3_nt: TGTGCCAGCACGGACAGGGGTCAGGCTAATGAAAAACTGTTTTTT

v_call: TRBV7-8
clone_size: NA
d_call: NA
j_call: TRBJ1-1
cdr3_aa: CASSLVQNTEAFF
cdr3_nt: TGTGCCAGCAGCTTAGTCCAGAACACTGAAGCTTTCTTT

v_call: TRBV28
clone_size: NA
d_call: NA
j_call: TRBJ1-2
cdr3_aa: CASRPRGFSYGYTF
cdr3_nt: TGTGCCAGCAGGCCTAGGGGGTTTAGCTATGGCTACACCTTC

v_call: TRBV27
clone_size: NA
d_call: NA
j_call: TRBJ2-3
cdr3_aa: CASSFYFSGNTDTQYF
cdr3_nt: TGTGCCAGCAGTTTTTACTTTAGCGGAAACACAGATACGCAGTATTTT

v_call: TRBV7-8
clone_size: NA
d_call: TRBD2
j_call: TRBJ2-7
cdr3_aa: CASSFGTSIDEQYF
cdr3_nt: TGTGCCAGCAGCTTTGGGACTAGTATTGACGAGCAGTACTTC

v_call: TRBV27
clone_size: NA
d_call: NA
j_call: TRBJ1-2
cdr3_aa: CASSSRVSAWGYTF
cdr3_nt: TGTGCCAGCAGTTCCCGGGTCTCCGCCTGGGGCTACACCTTC

v_call: TRBV12-5
clone_size: NA
d_call: TRBD2
j_call: TRBJ2-5
cdr3_aa: CASGLPTSSFGGGGPQETQYF
cdr3_nt: TGTGCTAGTGGTTTGCCAACATCTAGCTTTGGCGGGGGGGGACCTCAAGAGACCCAGTACTTC

v_call: TRBV19
clone_size: NA
d_call: NA
j_call: TRBJ2-7
cdr3_aa: CASSARLVHGEQYF
cdr3_nt: TGTGCCAGTAGTGCCCGATTGGTCCACGGCGAGCAGTACTTC

v_call: TRBV6-5
clone_size: NA
d_call: TRBD2
j_call: TRBJ2-7
cdr3_aa: CASSWGLAYEQYF
cdr3_nt: TGTGCCAGCAGTTGGGGACTAGCTTACGAGCAGTACTTC

v_call: TRBV9
clone_size: few
d_call: TRBD1
j_call: TRBJ2-3
cdr3_aa: CASSVVTGGRTDTQYF
cdr3_nt: TGTGCCAGCAGCGTAGTCACAGGGGGCCGCACAGATACGCAGTATTTT

v_call: TRBV7-9
clone_size: few
d_call: NA
j_call: TRBJ2-1
cdr3_aa: CASSQDPYNEQFF
cdr3_nt: TGTGCCAGCAGCCAGGATCCCTACAATGAGCAGTTCTTC

v_call: TRBV19
clone_size: NA
d_call: NA
j_call: TRBJ1-1
cdr3_aa: CASTSLLNTEAFF
cdr3_nt: TGTGCCAGTACCTCCTTGTTGAACACTGAAGCTTTCTTT

v_call: TRBV5-1
clone_size: NA
d_call: NA
j_call: TRBJ2-3
cdr3_aa: CASSLALGAADTQYF
cdr3_nt: TGCGCCAGCAGCTTGGCCTTGGGGGCCGCTGATACGCAGTATTTT

v_call: TRBV25-1
clone_size: NA
d_call: TRBD2
j_call: TRBJ2-1
cdr3_aa: CASSEQRGLYNEQFF
cdr3_nt: TGTGCCAGCAGTGAACAGCGGGGACTCTACAATGAGCAGTTCTTC

v_call: TRBV27
clone_size: NA
d_call: TRBD1
j_call: TRBJ1-1
cdr3_aa: CASSPTGAEAFF
cdr3_nt: TGTGCCAGCAGCCCTACAGGGGCCGAAGCTTTCTTT

v_call: TRBV30
clone_size: NA
d_call: TRBD1
j_call: TRBJ1-1
cdr3_aa: CAWRDRDGEAFF
cdr3_nt: TGTGCCTGGAGAGACAGGGATGGTGAAGCTTTCTTT

v_call: TRBV5-1
clone_size: NA
d_call: NA
j_call: TRBJ1-2
cdr3_aa: CASSPDGKVGYTF
cdr3_nt: TGCGCCAGCAGCCCAGACGGGAAGGTTGGCTACACCTTC

v_call: TRBV15
clone_size: NA
d_call: TRBD1
j_call: TRBJ1-2
cdr3_aa: CATSKQTGAAGYTF
cdr3_nt: TGTGCCACCAGCAAACAGACAGGGGCGGCCGGCTACACCTTC

v_call: TRBV19
clone_size: NA
d_call: TRBD1
j_call: TRBJ1-2
cdr3_aa: CASSTATGGLYGYTF
cdr3_nt: TGTGCCAGTAGTACCGCGACAGGGGGCCTCTATGGCTACACCTTC

v_call: TRBV7-9
clone_size: NA
d_call: NA
j_call: TRBJ2-7
cdr3_aa: CASSLDWQGRISYEQYF
cdr3_nt: TGTGCCAGCAGCTTAGATTGGCAGGGCCGAATCTCCTACGAGCAGTACTTC

v_call: TRBV27
clone_size: NA
d_call: NA
j_call: TRBJ1-1
cdr3_aa: CASSRGGPEAFF
cdr3_nt: TGTGCCAGCAGTCGAGGGGGTCCTGAAGCTTTCTTT

v_call: TRBV9
clone_size: NA
d_call: NA
j_call: TRBJ2-7
cdr3_aa: CASSVGPRVGSSRSYEQYF
cdr3_nt: TGTGCCAGCAGCGTAGGACCCCGGGTTGGCAGTTCCCGCTCCTACGAGCAGTACTTC

v_call: TRBV19
clone_size: NA
d_call: TRBD2
j_call: TRBJ2-2
cdr3_aa: CAVRGLALSGELFF
cdr3_nt: TGTGCCGTTCGCGGACTAGCCCTCTCCGGGGAGCTGTTTTTT

v_call: TRBV28
clone_size: NA
d_call: TRBD1
j_call: TRBJ2-7
cdr3_aa: CASSSSYDRGGYEQYF
cdr3_nt: TGTGCCAGCAGTTCCTCATACGACAGGGGGGGCTACGAGCAGTACTTC

v_call: TRBV4-1
clone_size: NA
d_call: TRBD1
j_call: TRBJ1-1
cdr3_aa: CASSQGQGAEAFF
cdr3_nt: TGCGCCAGCAGCCAAGGACAGGGGGCTGAAGCTTTCTTT

v_call: TRBV7-9
clone_size: NA
d_call: TRBD2
j_call: TRBJ2-3
cdr3_aa: CASSLYGGDSDTQYF
cdr3_nt: TGTGCCAGCAGCTTATACGGGGGGGATTCAGATACGCAGTATTTT

v_call: TRBV6-5
clone_size: NA
d_call: NA
j_call: TRBJ1-2
cdr3_aa: CASSKTASYGYTF
cdr3_nt: TGTGCCAGCAGTAAGACTGCAAGCTATGGCTACACCTTC

v_call: TRBV25-1
clone_size: NA
d_call: NA
j_call: TRBJ1-1
cdr3_aa: CASSVLGSTEAFF
cdr3_nt: TGTGCCAGCAGTGTATTGGGGAGCACTGAAGCTTTCTTT

v_call: TRBV27
clone_size: NA
d_call: TRBD1
j_call: TRBJ2-7
cdr3_aa: CASRARTGVHEQYF
cdr3_nt: TGTGCCAGCAGGGCAAGGACAGGGGTCCACGAGCAGTACTTC

v_call: TRBV5-6
clone_size: NA
d_call: TRBD2
j_call: TRBJ2-7
cdr3_aa: CASSPRLAGGSYEQYF
cdr3_nt: TGTGCCAGCAGCCCTAGACTAGCGGGGGGTTCCTACGAGCAGTACTTC

v_call: TRBV27
clone_size: few
d_call: TRBD2
j_call: TRBJ2-2
cdr3_aa: CASTPPSGGGPATGELFF
cdr3_nt: TGTGCCAGCACCCCCCCGAGTGGCGGGGGACCTGCCACCGGGGAGCTGTTTTTT

v_call: TRBV5-4
clone_size: NA
d_call: NA
j_call: TRBJ2-2
cdr3_aa: CASSLESGINTGELFF
cdr3_nt: TGTGCCAGCAGCTTGGAGTCAGGGATAAACACCGGGGAGCTGTTTTTT

v_call: TRBV6-1
clone_size: NA
d_call: NA
j_call: TRBJ2-7
cdr3_aa: CASRNTYEQYF
cdr3_nt: TGTGCCAGCAGGAACACCTACGAGCAGTACTTC